The 13 T cell receptor beta chains below come from one sample, sequenced in a study of ipilimumab plus nivolumab after autologous stem cell transplantation. The assay was immunoSEQ multiplex PCR, and TCRdb's table has in-frame clones only and misses some. The top ten clones hold around 15% of a sample with 10,000 to 15,000 clones, more than 70% of them seen once. The source material was PBMCs, sampled in a trial of ipilimumab plus nivolumab as post-transplant consolidation. These receptors all stem from a male donor with diffuse large B-cell lymphoma.

In its sample, this clone was seen a few times. The genes are TRBV6-1 and TRBJ2-7, with 13 nucleotides matching TRBD2. From germline, CDR1 is MNHNS and CDR2 SASEGT. The CDR3 is 15 residues long. V dropped 5 bases and J dropped 2; count of bases not matched to a gene: 3. CDR3 residues: CASSTGTSGTYEQYF. The CDR3 DNA reads TGTGCCAGCAGTACCGGGACTAGCGGGACCTACGAGCAGTACTTC.

This chain joins TRBV7-9 and TRBJ2-7; 7 bases map to TRBD2. Germline-derived CDR1 and CDR2 are SEHNR and FQNEAQ (reference sequence). CDR3 length: 14 amino acids. The trim removed 4 bases at V and 2 bases at J, leaving 5 bases unmatched. This CDR3 reads CASSSGLPTYEQYF. The CDR3, as DNA: TGTGCCAGCAGCTCGGGACTACCGACCTACGAGCAGTACTTC. The full variable domain, rest sourced from reference TRBV7-9 and TRBJ2-7, is DTGVSQNPRHKITKRGQNVTFRCDPISEHNRLYWYRQTLGQGPEFLTYFQNEAQLEKSRLLSDRFSAERPKGSFSTLEIQRTEQGDSAMYLCASSSGLPTYEQYFGPGTRLTVT.

This clone was recorded a few times. The chain combines TRBV7-2 with TRBJ2-7, with 8 bases matching TRBD1. With V trimmed by 5 bases and J by 3 bases, 12 bases remained unmatched. CDR1 is SGHTA, CDR2 FQGNSA, per germline. This CDR3 region has 16 residues. This chain's CDR3 is CASSITSGGGFYEQYF. The CDR3 nucleotides read TGTGCCAGCAGCATAACGTCAGGGGGCGGTTTCTACGAGCAGTACTTC.

The chain combines TRBV2 with TRBJ2-3, with TRBD1 as a possible D gene (6 bases). Per germline, CDR1 SNHLY and CDR2 FYNNEI. Trimming left V 6 bases short and J 5 bases short, with 21 bases between. This CDR3 spans 16 amino acids. CDR3 in amino acids: CASRNRAQGIRDTQYF. The CDR3 coding sequence is TGTGCCAGCAGGAACAGGGCCCAAGGGATAAGAGATACGCAGTATTTT.

The chain uses TRBV7-2 and TRBJ1-1; 8 bases are shared with TRBD1. The V and J ends lost 5 bases and 5 bases, in that order; junction bases with no gene match: 10. Germline lookup yields CDR1 SGHTA and CDR2 FQGNSA. The CDR3 runs to 15 residues. The CDR3 nucleotides are TGTGCCAGCAGCCGTATGACAGGGGTAGGGACTGAAGCTTTCTTT. Translated, it gives CASSRMTGVGTEAFF. The full variable domain, with the rest looked up from reference TRBV7-2 and TRBJ1-1, is GAGVSQSPSNKVTEKGKDVELRCDPISGHTALYWYRQSLGQGLEFLIYFQGNSAPDKSGLPSDRFSAERTGGSVSTLTIQRTQQEDSAVYLCASSRMTGVGTEAFFGQGTRLTVV.

The CDR3 spells CASSQESIQGNYGYTF. CDR3 DNA sequence: TGCGCCAGCAGCCAAGAAAGTATTCAGGGGAACTATGGCTACACCTTC. The chain uses TRBV4-1 and TRBJ1-2, with D perhaps TRBD1 (6 bases). V was cut by 0 bases and J by 2 bases, with 13 bases left in between. CDR3 size: 16 residues. The germline gives CDR1 MGHRA, CDR2 YSYEKL.

Here the CDR3 reads CASSLEGRPEQYF. CDR3 DNA: TGTGCCAGCAGCTTAGAAGGGAGGCCCGAGCAGTACTTC. V is TRBV11-1 and J is TRBJ2-7; maybe TRBD2 (6 bases). There are 13 residues in the CDR3. The V and J ends lost 1 base and 6 bases respectively, with 10 bases between them. The germline gives CDR1 SGHAT, CDR2 FQDESV (reference sequence).

This chain uses TRBV27 with TRBJ2-2; tentative D call: TRBD2 (6 bases). Germline V lookup: CDR1 MNHEY, CDR2 SMNVEV (reference sequence). V was pared by 0 bases and J by 7 bases, with 27 bases between. The CDR3 has 20 amino acids. The CDR3 coding sequence is TGTGCCAGCAGTTTATCTATCGACCCCTTGGGACTGAGGCGAGACGGGGAGCTGTTTTTT. It yields the protein CASSLSIDPLGLRRDGELFF.

In its sample, this clone was seen a few times. The chain employs TRBV19 and TRBJ1-1, with a possible D match to TRBD1 (5 bases). The germline V gene has CDR1 LNHDA and CDR2 SQIVND (reference sequence). The CDR3 loop spans 15 amino acids. V shed 8 bases and J shed 1 base, with 17 bases lying between them. CDR3 residues: CASRGWEAPNTEAFF. CDR3 bases: TGTGCCAGTCGGGGGTGGGAGGCCCCGAACACTGAAGCTTTCTTT. The full variable domain, completed using reference TRBV19 and TRBJ1-1, is DGGITQSPKYLFRKEGQNVTLSCEQNLNHDAMYWYRQDPGQGLRLIYYSQIVNDFQKGDIAEGYSVSREKKESFPLTVTSAQKNPTAFYLCASRGWEAPNTEAFFGQGTRLTVV.

This clone has just one count. CDR3: CASSVSSLGANVLTF. CDR3 DNA sequence: TGTGCCAGTAGTGTCAGTTCTCTGGGGGCCAACGTCCTGACTTTC. The chain uses TRBV19 and TRBJ2-6; D uncertain. Germline loops: CDR1 LNHDA, CDR2 SQIVND (reference sequence). This CDR3 region has 15 residues. The V end lost 5 bases, the J end lost 4 bases, and 12 bases lay between the germline ends.

The V gene is TRBV25-1, the J gene TRBJ1-6; possible D gene TRBD1, 5 bases. V was pared by 2 bases and J by 4 bases, with 9 bases between. The CDR3 consists of 15 residues. CDR1 and CDR2 from the germline V gene are MGHDK and SYGVNS. The CDR3 region has the DNA TGTGCCAGCAGTGAAGGGGGGGGTTATAATTCACCCCTCCACTTT. This codes for CASSEGGGYNSPLHF.

The J gene is TRBJ2-3, the V gene TRBV5-4; D call uncertain. There are 14 residues in the CDR3. CDR1 and CDR2 from the germline V gene are SGHNT and YYREEE (reference sequence). Trimming shortened V by 0 bases and J by 3 bases, and 8 bases separated the two germline ends. In nucleotides, the CDR3 is TGTGCCAGCAGCTTGGTTACCGGGACAGATACGCAGTATTTT. Protein: CASSLVTGTDTQYF.

In this sample, this clone turned up once. The rearrangement links TRBV18 to TRBJ2-2, with 9 nucleotides matching TRBD2. The V and J ends lost 3 bases and 4 bases, in that order; junction bases with no gene match: 9. The CDR3 covers 17 residues. CDR1 and CDR2 from the germline V gene are KGHSH and LQKENI. CDR3 loop: CASSPLRLAGTTGELFF. CDR3 in DNA: TGTGCCAGCTCACCTCTCCGGCTAGCGGGGACCACCGGGGAGCTGTTTTTT.